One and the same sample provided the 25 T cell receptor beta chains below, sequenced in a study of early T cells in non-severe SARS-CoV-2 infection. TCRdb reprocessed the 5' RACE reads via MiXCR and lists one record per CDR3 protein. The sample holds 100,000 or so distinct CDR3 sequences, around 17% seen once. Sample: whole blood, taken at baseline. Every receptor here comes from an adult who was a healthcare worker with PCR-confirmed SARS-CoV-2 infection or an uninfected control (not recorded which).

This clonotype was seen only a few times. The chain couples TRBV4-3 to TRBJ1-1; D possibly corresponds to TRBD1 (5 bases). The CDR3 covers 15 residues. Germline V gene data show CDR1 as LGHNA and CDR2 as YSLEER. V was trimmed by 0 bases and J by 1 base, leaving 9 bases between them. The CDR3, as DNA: TGCGCCAGCAGCCAAGACAGGGTGCAGAACACTGAAGCTTTCTTT. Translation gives CASSQDRVQNTEAFF.

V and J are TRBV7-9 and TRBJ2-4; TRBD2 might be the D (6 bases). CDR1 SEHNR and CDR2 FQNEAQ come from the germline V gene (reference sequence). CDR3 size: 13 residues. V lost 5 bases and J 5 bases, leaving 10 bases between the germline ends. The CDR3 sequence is CASSMGGENIQYF. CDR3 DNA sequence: TGTGCCAGCAGCATGGGCGGGGAAAACATTCAGTACTTC.

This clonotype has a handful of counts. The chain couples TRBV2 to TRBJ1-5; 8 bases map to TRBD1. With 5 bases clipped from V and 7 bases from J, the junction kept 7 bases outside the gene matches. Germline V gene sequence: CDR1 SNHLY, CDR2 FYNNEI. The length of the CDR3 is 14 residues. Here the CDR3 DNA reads TGTGCCAGCAGTATGACAGGGGAGTGGCAGCCCCAGCATTTT. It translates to CASSMTGEWQPQHF.

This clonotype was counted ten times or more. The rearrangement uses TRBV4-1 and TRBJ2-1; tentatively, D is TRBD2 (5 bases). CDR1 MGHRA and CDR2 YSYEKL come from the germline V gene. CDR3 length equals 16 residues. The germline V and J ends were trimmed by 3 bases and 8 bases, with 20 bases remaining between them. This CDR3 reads CASSQYGPSIGDEQFF. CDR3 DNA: TGCGCCAGCAGCCAGTACGGCCCCTCTATCGGGGATGAGCAGTTCTTC.

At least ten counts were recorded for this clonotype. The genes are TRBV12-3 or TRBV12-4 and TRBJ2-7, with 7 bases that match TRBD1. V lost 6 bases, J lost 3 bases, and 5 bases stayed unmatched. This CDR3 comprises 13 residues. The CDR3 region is CASSPGTVYEQYF. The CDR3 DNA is TGTGCCAGCAGCCCCGGGACAGTCTACGAGCAGTACTTC.

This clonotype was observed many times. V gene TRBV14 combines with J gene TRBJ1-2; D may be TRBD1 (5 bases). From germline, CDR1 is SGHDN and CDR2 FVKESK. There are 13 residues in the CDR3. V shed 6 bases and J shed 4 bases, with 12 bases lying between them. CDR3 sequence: CASSVTGSYGYTF. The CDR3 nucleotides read TGTGCCAGCAGTGTCACAGGATCCTATGGCTACACCTTC.

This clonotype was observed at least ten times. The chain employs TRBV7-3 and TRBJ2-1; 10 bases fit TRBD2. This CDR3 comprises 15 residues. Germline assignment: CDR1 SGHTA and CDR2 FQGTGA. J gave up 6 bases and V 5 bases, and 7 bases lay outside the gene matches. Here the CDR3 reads CASSMLAGAGNEQFF. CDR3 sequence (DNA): TGTGCCAGCAGCATGCTAGCGGGAGCGGGCAATGAGCAGTTCTTC.

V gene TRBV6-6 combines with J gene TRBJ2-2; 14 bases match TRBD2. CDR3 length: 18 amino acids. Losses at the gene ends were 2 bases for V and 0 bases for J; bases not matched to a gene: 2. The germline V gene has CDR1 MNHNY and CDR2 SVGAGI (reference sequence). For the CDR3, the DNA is TGTGCCAGCAGTTACGGACTAGCGGGGGGAACGAACACCGGGGAGCTGTTTTTT. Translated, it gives CASSYGLAGGTNTGELFF.

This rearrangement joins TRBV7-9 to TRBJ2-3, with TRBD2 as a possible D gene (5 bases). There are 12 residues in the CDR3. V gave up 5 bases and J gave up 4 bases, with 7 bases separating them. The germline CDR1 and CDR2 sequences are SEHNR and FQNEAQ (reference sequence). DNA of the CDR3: TGTGCCAGCAGCCGAGGGCCAGATACGCAGTATTTT. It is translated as CASSRGPDTQYF.

CDR3 residues: CASRPHLTSGSEKNIQYF. The CDR3 DNA reads as TGCGCCAGCAGACCACACCTGACTAGCGGTTCAGAGAAAAACATTCAGTACTTC. J is TRBJ2-4 and V is TRBV5-1, with 9 nucleotides matching TRBD2. The germline V gene has CDR1 SGHRS and CDR2 YFSETQ. There are 18 residues in the CDR3. Trimming at V came to 5 bases and at J to 4 bases, leaving 16 bases not matched to a gene.

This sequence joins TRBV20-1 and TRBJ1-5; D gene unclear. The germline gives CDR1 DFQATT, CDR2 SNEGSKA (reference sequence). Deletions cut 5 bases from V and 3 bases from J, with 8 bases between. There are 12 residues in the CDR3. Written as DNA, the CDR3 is TGCAGTGCTCAGGCAACCAATCAGCCCCAGCATTTT. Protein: CSAQATNQPQHF.

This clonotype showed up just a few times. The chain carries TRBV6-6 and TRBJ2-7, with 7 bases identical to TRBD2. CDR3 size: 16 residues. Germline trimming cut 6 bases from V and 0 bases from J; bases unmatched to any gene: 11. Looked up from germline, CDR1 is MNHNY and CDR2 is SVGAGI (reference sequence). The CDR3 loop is CASRNVWGRASYEQYF. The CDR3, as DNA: TGTGCCAGCAGAAACGTTTGGGGGAGGGCCTCCTACGAGCAGTACTTC.

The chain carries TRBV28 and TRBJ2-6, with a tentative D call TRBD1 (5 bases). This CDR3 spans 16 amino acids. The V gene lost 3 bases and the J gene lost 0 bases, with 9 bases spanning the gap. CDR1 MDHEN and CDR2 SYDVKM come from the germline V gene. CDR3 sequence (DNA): TGTGCCAGCAGTTTGGGGCAGGCCTCTGGGGCCAACGTCCTGACTTTC. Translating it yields CASSLGQASGANVLTF.

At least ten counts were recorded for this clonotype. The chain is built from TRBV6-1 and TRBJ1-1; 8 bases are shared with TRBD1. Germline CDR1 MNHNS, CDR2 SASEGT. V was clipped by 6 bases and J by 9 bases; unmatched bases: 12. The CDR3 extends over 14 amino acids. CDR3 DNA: TGTGCCAGCAGGATGGACAGGGAGTCCTTTAAAGCTTTCTTT. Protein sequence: CASRMDRESFKAFF.

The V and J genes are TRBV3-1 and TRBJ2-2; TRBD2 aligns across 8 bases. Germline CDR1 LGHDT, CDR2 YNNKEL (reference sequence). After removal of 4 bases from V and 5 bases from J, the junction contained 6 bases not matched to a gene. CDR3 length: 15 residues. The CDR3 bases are TGTGCCAGCAGCCCGGGGAGCGGGAGAACCGGGGAGCTGTTTTTT. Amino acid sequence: CASSPGSGRTGELFF. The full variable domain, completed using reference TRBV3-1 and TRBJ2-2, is DTAVSQTPKYLVTQMGNDKSIKCEQNLGHDTMYWYKQDSKKFLKIMFSYNNKELIINETVPNRFSPKSPDKAHLNLHINSLELGDSAVYFCASSPGSGRTGELFFGEGSRLTVL.

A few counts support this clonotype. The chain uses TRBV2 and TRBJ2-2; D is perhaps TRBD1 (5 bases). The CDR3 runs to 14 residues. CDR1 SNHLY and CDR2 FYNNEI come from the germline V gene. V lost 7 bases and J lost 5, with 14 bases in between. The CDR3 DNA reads TGTGCCAGCAAGGGCAGGGAAGAAACCGGGGAGCTGTTTTTT. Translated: CASKGREETGELFF.

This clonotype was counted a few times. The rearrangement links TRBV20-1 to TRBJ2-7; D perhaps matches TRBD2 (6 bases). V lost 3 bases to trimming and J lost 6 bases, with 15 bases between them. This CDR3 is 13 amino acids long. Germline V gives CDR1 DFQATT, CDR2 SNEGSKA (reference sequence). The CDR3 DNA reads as TGCAGTGCTAGGATCCAGTTGGGGGGCGAGCAGTACTTC. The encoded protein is CSARIQLGGEQYF.

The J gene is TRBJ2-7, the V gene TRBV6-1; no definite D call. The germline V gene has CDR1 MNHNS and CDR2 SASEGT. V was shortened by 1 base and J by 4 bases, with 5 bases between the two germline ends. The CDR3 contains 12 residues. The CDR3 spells CASSEVVYEQYF. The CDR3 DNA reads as TGTGCCAGCAGTGAAGTTGTTTACGAGCAGTACTTC.

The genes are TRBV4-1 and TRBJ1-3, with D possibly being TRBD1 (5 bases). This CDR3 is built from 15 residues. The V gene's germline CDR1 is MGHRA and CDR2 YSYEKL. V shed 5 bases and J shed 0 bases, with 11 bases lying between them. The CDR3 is CASSLTGPSGNTIYF. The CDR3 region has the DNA TGCGCCAGCAGCTTAACGGGACCCTCTGGAAACACCATATATTTT.

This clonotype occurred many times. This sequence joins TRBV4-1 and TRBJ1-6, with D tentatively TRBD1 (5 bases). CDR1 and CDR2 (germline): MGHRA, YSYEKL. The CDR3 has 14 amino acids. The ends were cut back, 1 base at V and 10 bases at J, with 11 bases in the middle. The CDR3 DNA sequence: TGCGCCAGCAGCCAAGGACAGACCGGATCACCCCTCCACTTT. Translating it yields CASSQGQTGSPLHF.

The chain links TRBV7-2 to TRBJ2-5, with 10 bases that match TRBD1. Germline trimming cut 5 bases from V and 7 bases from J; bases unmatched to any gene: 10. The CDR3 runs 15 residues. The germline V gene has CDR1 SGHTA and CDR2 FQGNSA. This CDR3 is CASSGQGVLSVTQYF. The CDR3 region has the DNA TGTGCCAGCAGCGGACAGGGGGTTCTTTCTGTGACCCAGTACTTC.

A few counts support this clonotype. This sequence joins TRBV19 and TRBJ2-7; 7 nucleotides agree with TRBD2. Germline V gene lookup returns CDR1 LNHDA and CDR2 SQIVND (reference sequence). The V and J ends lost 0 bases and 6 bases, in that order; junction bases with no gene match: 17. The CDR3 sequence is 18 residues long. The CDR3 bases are TGTGCCAGTAGTATAGATCCACCCTATTGGCTAGCGGTTTGCGAGCAGTACTTC. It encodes CASSIDPPYWLAVCEQYF.

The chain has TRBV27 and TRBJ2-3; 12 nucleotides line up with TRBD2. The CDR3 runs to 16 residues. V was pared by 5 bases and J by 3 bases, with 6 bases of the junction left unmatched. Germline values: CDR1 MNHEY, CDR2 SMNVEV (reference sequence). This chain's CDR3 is CASSRLAGVQTDTQYF. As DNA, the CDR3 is TGTGCCAGCAGTAGACTAGCGGGGGTTCAGACAGATACGCAGTATTTT.

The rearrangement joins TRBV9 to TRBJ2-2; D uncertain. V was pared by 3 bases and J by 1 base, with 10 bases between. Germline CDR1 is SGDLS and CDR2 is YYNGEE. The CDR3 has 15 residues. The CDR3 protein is CASSGGAQNTGELFF. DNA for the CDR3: TGTGCCAGCAGCGGTGGAGCACAGAACACCGGGGAGCTGTTTTTT.

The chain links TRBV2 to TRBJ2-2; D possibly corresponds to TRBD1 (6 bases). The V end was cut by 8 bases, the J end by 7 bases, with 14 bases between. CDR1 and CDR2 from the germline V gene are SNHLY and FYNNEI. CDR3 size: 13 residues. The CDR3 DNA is TGTGCCAGCCGGCCAGGGGAGAACGGGGAGCTGTTTTTT. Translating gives CASRPGENGELFF.